These 5 T cell receptor beta chains came from one sample sequenced in a study of graft-versus-host responses after intestinal transplantation (dated by TCRdb to the early 2020s). The library relied on the immunoSEQ multiplex PCR assay. TCRdb took over this immuneACCESS table, retaining in-frame rearrangements with V and J assigned. Such tables are incomplete; in checked studies, under half of the missing clones stem from an unresolved V gene, and the remainder is unexplained. Here the sample has over 10,000 clones; over 85% occur a single time. Approximately 4.8% of the sample is held by the ten biggest clonotypes. The source was PBMCs, collected 1032 days after intestinal transplantation. These receptors were collected from a human patient who received an intestinal transplant, so some T cells may come from the graft donor.

The genes are TRBV6-4 and TRBJ2-1, with 8 bases identical to TRBD1. V lost 1 base and J lost 2; bases outside the gene matches: 4. The germline CDR1 and CDR2 sequences are MRHNA and SNTAGT. The CDR3 spans 16 residues. CDR3 coding DNA: TGTGCCAGCAGTGACTGGACAGGGACAACCTACAATGAGCAGTTCTTC. Encoded protein: CASSDWTGTTYNEQFF.

The table lists this clone with a count of one. The V and J genes are TRBV5-6 and TRBJ1-6, with unresolved D. V gave up 3 bases and J gave up 9 bases, with 10 bases separating them. Germline V lookup: CDR1 SGHDT, CDR2 YYEEEE. This CDR3 spans 13 amino acids. The CDR3 bases are TGTGCCAGCAGCTCCACCCAGCGTTCACCCCTCCACTTT. Translation gives CASSSTQRSPLHF.

This chain joins TRBV7-2 and TRBJ2-7, with TRBD1 matching over 7 bases. The CDR3 has 16 residues. Losses at the gene ends were 1 base for V and 0 bases for J; bases not matched to a gene: 6. Germline V gene lookup returns CDR1 SGHTA and CDR2 FQGNSA. The CDR3 loop reads CASSLGTGIYSYEQYF. The CDR3 DNA is TGTGCCAGCAGCTTAGGGACAGGAATTTACTCCTACGAGCAGTACTTC.

The chain carries TRBV5-6 and TRBJ2-3; D might be TRBD1 (8 bases). With 4 bases removed from V and 6 bases from J, the gap between germline ends came to 21 bases. The V gene's germline CDR1 is SGHDT and CDR2 YYEEEE. The CDR3 is 16 residues long. The CDR3 DNA is TGTGCCAGCAGCCTCGTACCCGGACAGGGAGGGGATACGCAGTATTTT. It specifies CASSLVPGQGGDTQYF.

This clone was detected only a few times. V and J are TRBV19 and TRBJ1-6; maybe TRBD1 (6 bases). The CDR3 runs 14 residues. Trimming shortened V by 6 bases and J by 10 bases, and 16 bases separated the two germline ends. Germline CDR1 is LNHDA and CDR2 is SQIVND (reference sequence). CDR3 amino acids: CASSPLGGRSPLHF. In DNA, the CDR3 is TGTGCCAGTAGCCCCCTGGGGGGCAGGTCACCCCTCCACTTT.